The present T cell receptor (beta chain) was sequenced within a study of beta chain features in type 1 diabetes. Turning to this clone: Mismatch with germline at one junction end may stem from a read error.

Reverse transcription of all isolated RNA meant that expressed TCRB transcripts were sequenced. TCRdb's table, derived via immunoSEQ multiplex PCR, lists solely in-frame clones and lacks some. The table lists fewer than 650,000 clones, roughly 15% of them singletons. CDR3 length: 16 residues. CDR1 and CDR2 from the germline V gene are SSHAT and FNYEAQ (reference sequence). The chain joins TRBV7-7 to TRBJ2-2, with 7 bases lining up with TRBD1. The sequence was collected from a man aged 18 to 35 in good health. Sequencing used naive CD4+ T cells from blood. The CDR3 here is CASSYRQGSSTGELFF. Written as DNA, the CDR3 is TGTGCTAGCAGCTACCGACAGGGCTCCTCCACCGGGGAGCTGTTTTTT.